These T cell receptor beta chains were read from a single sample in a study of T-cell reconstitution after alpha-beta-depleted transplantation in children. TCRdb fed the PCR reads into MiXCR, producing one record per CDR3 protein. The sample has more than 85,000 distinct CDR3 sequences, under 13% seen once. The sequenced sample was PBMCs from the stem cell graft donor, obtained from the stem cell graft. The receptors shown here come from a human donor who donated a stem cell graft to a child with acute lymphoblastic leukemia. The CDR3 runs from the conserved cysteine through the conserved F or W. Fields, in order: V gene, J gene, clone size, D gene, CDR3 DNA, CDR3 protein. The D gene is left open where the match is weak. The size of a clone is reported for some rows only, either as once, few or many, or as a class for expanded clones.

TRBV7-8	TRBJ1-5	-	-	TGTGCCAGCAGCTTAGTGGACGGAACTTATAGCAATCAGCCCCAGCATTTT	CASSLVDGTYSNQPQHF
TRBV3-1	TRBJ2-3	few	TRBD2	TGTGCCAGCAGCCCTCTAGTCGGACGGGGGGGTCGGACAGATACGCAGTATTTT	CASSPLVGRGGRTDTQYF
TRBV5-1	TRBJ2-7	many	TRBD1	TGCGCCAGCAGCTTGGAGACCGGGACAGGGGCATACGAGCAGTACTTC	CASSLETGTGAYEQYF
TRBV15	TRBJ1-2	many	-	TGTGCCACCACCCCGAGGGTGAGTGGCTATGGCTACACCTTC	CATTPRVSGYGYTF
TRBV19	TRBJ2-7	many	-	TGTGCCAGTAGTATAGATCGGGGCTACGAGCAGTACTTC	CASSIDRGYEQYF
TRBV6-5	TRBJ2-1	many	TRBD2	TGTGCCAGCAGTTACCCACGGACTAGCGGGATGAACAATGAGCAGTTCTTC	CASSYPRTSGMNNEQFF
TRBV7-6	TRBJ2-1	-	-	TGTGCCAGCAGCTCCCCCCTGACAGGACCGGAGAGCGGTGTAGTGGCGAATGAGCAGTTCTTC	CASSSPLTGPESGVVANEQFF
TRBV20-1	TRBJ2-1	many	-	TGCAGTGCAAGTGGGCTGGTAGGGCCCCCTTACAATGAGCAGTTCTTC	CSASGLVGPPYNEQFF
TRBV28	TRBJ2-7	-	-	TGTGCCAGCAGTTTACGTCTGAGTTCCTACGAGCAGTACTTT	CASSLRLSSYEQYF
TRBV7-9	TRBJ2-7	many	TRBD2	TGTGCCAGCAGCGCCAGGACTAGCGGGAGGGCCGGCGAGCAGTACTTC	CASSARTSGRAGEQYF
TRBV24-1	TRBJ2-1	many	TRBD2	TGTGCCACCAGTGTCGCATCTAGCGGGAGCGAGAATGAGCAGTTCTTC	CATSVASSGSENEQFF
TRBV3-1	TRBJ2-3	many	TRBD2	TGTGCCAGCAGCGAGCTTTCTAGCGGGAGGTCAGATACGCAGTATTTT	CASSELSSGRSDTQYF
TRBV27	TRBJ2-7	many	TRBD2	TGTGCCAGCACCGTTATAGCGGGAGGCAACGAGCAGTACTTC	CASTVIAGGNEQYF
TRBV9	TRBJ1-1	many	TRBD1	TGTGCCAGCAGCGTAGGACAGGGGAACACTGTGGGGACTGAAGCTTTCTTT	CASSVGQGNTVGTEAFF
TRBV29-1	TRBJ2-2	many	-	TGCAGCGTCAGGGCCACCGGGGAGCTGTTTTTT	CSVRATGELFF
TRBV5-1	TRBJ2-7	many	-	TGCGCCAGCAGCTTGGAAAGGGACTTCTACGAGCAGTACTTC	CASSLERDFYEQYF
TRBV29-1	TRBJ2-1	many	TRBD2	TGCAGCGTTGAAGGTCCCCCTAGCGGGGAGTACAATGAGCAGTTCTTC	CSVEGPPSGEYNEQFF
TRBV29-1	TRBJ2-1	many	-	TGCAGCGCATTATGGGGTGAGCAGTTCTTC	CSALWGEQFF
TRBV7-2	TRBJ2-3	many	-	TGTGCCAGCAGCTTTCCCGGGGGGACACCAATCACAGATACGCAGTATTTT	CASSFPGGTPITDTQYF
TRBV5-1	TRBJ2-7	many	-	TGCGCCAGCAGCTTTCACAGGGAGCTACGCCCCTACGAGCAGTACTTC	CASSFHRELRPYEQYF
TRBV11-2	TRBJ2-7	many	-	TGTGCCAGCAGCTTAGCCCGGGGTTCCTACGAGCAGTACTTC	CASSLARGSYEQYF
TRBV7-2	TRBJ1-5	many	-	TGTGCCAGCAGCTTAGGGGGAGTAGGGCAGCCCCAGCATTTT	CASSLGGVGQPQHF
TRBV12-3/TRBV12-4	TRBJ1-5	many	-	TGTGCCAGCAGCTACCACCGGAGCAATCAGCCCCAGCATTTT	CASSYHRSNQPQHF
TRBV7-9	TRBJ2-3	many	-	TGTGCCAGCAGCCCCCCACGGGAGTTTCCCACAGATACGCAGTATTTT	CASSPPREFPTDTQYF
TRBV28	TRBJ2-5	-	-	TGTGCCAGCAGGAGTTCAGGGGTGGAGACCCAGTACTTC	CASRSSGVETQYF
TRBV6-1	TRBJ2-3	many	-	TGTGCCAGCAGTGAAATTCTGTCACCAGGGGATACGCAGTATTTT	CASSEILSPGDTQYF
TRBV28	TRBJ2-1	many	-	TGTGCCAGCAGTTTACGGAGTTATGAGCAGTTCTTC	CASSLRSYEQFF
TRBV7-2	TRBJ1-5	many	-	TGTGCCAGCAGCTTAGCGAGGCCTGGGGGGCAGCCCCAGCATTTT	CASSLARPGGQPQHF
TRBV6-2/TRBV6-3	TRBJ2-3	many	-	TGTGCCAGCCTCCTAATGGGGGGTACGGCAGATACGCAGTATTTT	CASLLMGGTADTQYF
TRBV11-2	TRBJ2-7	many	-	TGTGCCAGCAGGGGGACATCGAGATACGAGCAGTACTTC	CASRGTSRYEQYF
TRBV10-2	TRBJ2-7	-	-	TGCGCCAGCAGTCTCGGACAGTCTCCCTACGAGCAGTACTTC	CASSLGQSPYEQYF
TRBV19	TRBJ1-5	many	-	TGTGCCAGTAGTCCTCTCAGGGGTGGGATTCAGCCCCAGCATTTT	CASSPLRGGIQPQHF
TRBV6-1	TRBJ2-7	many	-	TGTGCCAGCAGTCGAGGGGTAACGGGGAGTTCCGAGCAGTACTTC	CASSRGVTGSSEQYF
TRBV20-1	TRBJ1-5	many	-	TGCAGTGCTAGCGCGGCGGACGGGAGGAATCAGCCCCAGCATTTT	CSASAADGRNQPQHF
TRBV20-1	TRBJ1-1	many	TRBD1	TGCAGTGCCAGACAGGGGGAGACAACTGAAGCTTTCTTT	CSARQGETTEAFF
TRBV11-2	TRBJ1-5	many	-	TGTGCCAGCAGCCAGTATAGCAATCAGCCCCAGCATTTT	CASSQYSNQPQHF
TRBV7-3	TRBJ2-3	many	-	TGTGCCAGCAGCTTCACAGAGAGCACAGATACGCAGTATTTT	CASSFTESTDTQYF
TRBV27	TRBJ2-7	many	TRBD2	TGTGCCAGCAGAGGGCTAGCGGCCTACGAGCAGTACTTC	CASRGLAAYEQYF
TRBV11-2	TRBJ2-1	once	TRBD2	TGTGCCAGCAGTTCATCACGGGTAGCGGGGGGTGGTGACAATGAGCAGTTCTTC	CASSSSRVAGGGDNEQFF
TRBV20-1	TRBJ2-2	many	TRBD2	TGCAGTGCTAGTGATAGCGGGAAGAACACCGGGGAGCTGTTTTTT	CSASDSGKNTGELFF
TRBV5-4	TRBJ2-1	many	-	TGTGCCAGCAGCTTGGGGGGGGCTGTGGCGGGCAATGAGCAGTTCTTC	CASSLGGAVAGNEQFF
TRBV5-1	TRBJ1-6	many	TRBD1	TGCGCCAGCAGCTATGACGGACAGGGCTCTAATTCACCCCTCCACTTT	CASSYDGQGSNSPLHF
TRBV12-3/TRBV12-4	TRBJ1-5	many	TRBD1	TGTGCCAGCAGTTCGACAGGGGGCAATCAGCCCCAGCATTTT	CASSSTGGNQPQHF
TRBV6-1	TRBJ2-2	many	-	TGTGCCAGCACCATACATCAAACCGGGGAGCTGTTTTTT	CASTIHQTGELFF
TRBV10-3	TRBJ1-2	many	-	TGTGCCATCACCTCGGACGGGAGGTTGGATCGTGGCTACACCTTC	CAITSDGRLDRGYTF
TRBV29-1	TRBJ2-3	many	-	TGCAGCGTTGCGGCAGGGAGGGGGGCAGATACGCAGTATTTT	CSVAAGRGADTQYF
TRBV20-1	TRBJ2-5	many	-	TGCAGTGCTAGGGAGGGTCTACAAGAGACCCAGTACTTC	CSAREGLQETQYF
TRBV7-9	TRBJ2-2	many	TRBD2	TGTGCCACCGGCGAGGGACTAAACACCGGGGAGCTGTTTTTT	CATGEGLNTGELFF
TRBV18	TRBJ1-1	many	-	TGTGCCAGCTCACCGGTCGAGAACACTGAAGCTTTCTTT	CASSPVENTEAFF
TRBV5-8	TRBJ2-7	many	TRBD2	TGTGCCGGAGCGGGAGCCCATAGCTCCTACGAGCAGTACTTC	CAGAGAHSSYEQYF
TRBV11-2	TRBJ2-5	many	TRBD2	TGTGCCAGCAGCTTAGTGGGCCCTAGCGGGGGGGCGCGGGAGACCCAGTACTTC	CASSLVGPSGGARETQYF